The 27 T cell receptor beta chains listed next were all sequenced from one sample in a study of post-analysis software for immune sequencing data. The study, taken as a whole, reports: When patients were compared with controls, about five TRBV segments were more frequent, TRBV5-6, TRBV5-1 and TRBV20-1 among them.

Unique molecular identifiers had been added to the TCR beta cDNA libraries. TCRdb itself ran the PCR reads through MiXCR, one entry per CDR3 protein. The profile shows around 770,000 distinct CDR3 sequences, around 45% of them singletons. These receptors' targets are unknown. Sample: blood. The receptors derive from a girl aged 5-17 years with multiple sclerosis.

V and J are TRBV21-1 and TRBJ1-2. TRBV21-1 is flagged as a pseudogene. The CDR3 is 14 amino acids. The CDR3 is CASSNFPPDYGYTF. The CDR3 region has the DNA TGTGCCAGCAGCAATTTCCCCCCCGATTATGGCTACACCTTC.

The chain links TRBV5-1 to TRBJ1-1; 7 bases are a match to TRBD1. Germline V gene data show CDR1 as SGHRS and CDR2 as YFSETQ. The V gene end was trimmed by 6 bases and the J gene end by 5 bases; junction bases not matched to a gene: 10. The CDR3 consists of 14 residues. CDR3 nucleotide sequence: TGCGCCAGCACTGGAGACAGGGCAGGTACTGAAGCTTTCTTT. Protein: CASTGDRAGTEAFF.

V and J are TRBV24-1 and TRBJ2-6; D possibly corresponds to TRBD1 (5 bases). Trimming stripped 4 bases from V and 2 bases from J, with 11 bases between. The CDR3 is 16 residues long. The germline V gene has CDR1 KGHDR and CDR2 SFDVKD. CDR3 DNA: TGTGCCACCAGTGACTTTACAGGCCCTGGGGCCAACGTCCTGACTTTC. It codes for CATSDFTGPGANVLTF.

The J gene is TRBJ2-3, the V gene TRBV12-3 or TRBV12-4, with 9 bases fitting TRBD2. The CDR3 has 15 residues. The trim removed 6 bases at V and 2 bases at J, leaving 6 bases unmatched. The CDR3 is CASRPGGLATDTQYF. The CDR3 nucleotides are TGTGCCAGCAGACCCGGGGGACTAGCCACAGATACGCAGTATTTT.

The rearrangement joins TRBV20-1 to TRBJ2-1, with a possible D match to TRBD2 (5 bases). The CDR3 is 14 amino acids. Germline V lookup: CDR1 DFQATT, CDR2 SNEGSKA (reference sequence). V lost 0 bases and J 6 bases, leaving 12 bases between the germline ends. CDR3 sequence: CSARDRRLANEQFF. CDR3 nucleotide sequence: TGCAGTGCTAGAGATCGACGGCTAGCCAATGAGCAGTTCTTC.

Written as DNA, the CDR3 is TGTGCCAGCAGCCGTAACATCGGGGAGACCCAGTACTTC. It specifies CASSRNIGETQYF. The chain links TRBV2 to TRBJ2-5, with D unclear. The germline CDR1 and CDR2 sequences are SNHLY and FYNNEI. This CDR3 is built from 13 residues. Trimming left V 6 bases short and J 5 bases short, with 13 bases between. Based on the CDR3 plus reference TRBV2 and TRBJ2-5, the full variable domain is EPEVTQTPSHQVTQMGQEVILRCVPISNHLYFYWYRQILGQKVEFLVSFYNNEISEKSEIFDDQFSVERPDGSNFTLKIRSTKLEDSAMYFCASSRNIGETQYFGPGTRLLVL.

The gene calls are TRBV7-3 and TRBJ2-1; D might be TRBD1 (6 bases). V was shortened by 5 bases and J by 8 bases, with 13 bases between the two germline ends. Germline V gene data show CDR1 as SGHTA and CDR2 as FQGTGA. The CDR3 is made up of 13 amino acids. Here the CDR3 DNA reads TGTGCCAGCAGCCAGATACAGGGTCATGAGCAGTTCTTC. Amino acids: CASSQIQGHEQFF.

On this clonotype: A single base separates this from a much larger clone, so it may be a read error. The chain combines TRBV20-1 with TRBJ2-5, with 10 bases aligning to TRBD1. This CDR3 is 14 amino acids long. V was pared by 5 bases and J by 11 bases, with 14 bases of the junction left unmatched. Germline V gene lookup returns CDR1 DFQATT and CDR2 SNEGSKA (reference sequence). The CDR3 protein is CSAGQGTGVYGQYF. DNA of the CDR3: TGCAGTGCTGGGCAGGGGACAGGGGTCTACGGGCAGTACTTC.

The chain employs TRBV20-1 and TRBJ1-2; D perhaps matches TRBD1 (6 bases). There are 14 residues in the CDR3. The V end lost 0 bases, the J end lost 8 bases, and 16 bases lay between the germline ends. Germline loops: CDR1 DFQATT, CDR2 SNEGSKA (reference sequence). The CDR3, as DNA: TGCAGTGCTAGAGATATGGGGGGCGTGGTGGGCTACACCTTC. As protein: CSARDMGGVVGYTF.

The V call is TRBV20-1, the J call TRBJ2-3, with 10 bases matching TRBD2. The CDR3 totals 15 residues. Germline assignment: CDR1 DFQATT and CDR2 SNEGSKA (reference sequence). With 3 bases clipped from V and 6 bases from J, the junction kept 9 bases outside the gene matches. The CDR3 DNA reads TGCAGTGCTAGGTTGCCTAGCGGGAGCGAGGATACGCAGTATTTT. As protein: CSARLPSGSEDTQYF.

This clonotype has a handful of counts. The chain's CDR3 is CATSRDGTAYQETQYF. The DNA of the CDR3 is TGTGCCACCAGCAGAGACGGGACAGCGTACCAAGAGACCCAGTACTTC. This sequence joins TRBV15 and TRBJ2-5, with TRBD1 matching 7 bases. V was pared by 0 bases and J by 0 bases, with 4 bases of the junction left unmatched. The CDR3 length is 16 residues. Germline V gene sequence: CDR1 LNHNV, CDR2 YYDKDF (reference sequence).

This clonotype was observed a handful of times. The V call is TRBV29-1, the J call TRBJ2-7, with D perhaps matching TRBD2 (5 bases). This CDR3 has 14 residues. Germline V gene data show CDR1 as SQVTM and CDR2 as ANQGSEA. V shed 6 bases and J shed 0 bases, with 15 bases lying between them. Here the CDR3 DNA reads TGCAGCGTCACCACTAGGAGTAGCTCCTACGAGCAGTACTTC. Translating it yields CSVTTRSSSYEQYF.

This clonotype was observed a handful of times. This sequence joins TRBV15 and TRBJ2-3, with 15 bases fitting TRBD2. The trim removed 5 bases at V and 1 base at J, leaving 10 bases unmatched. The CDR3 length is 19 residues. CDR1 and CDR2 from the germline V gene are LNHNV and YYDKDF (reference sequence). DNA of the CDR3: TGTGCCACCAGCGGAACCGGGACTAGCGGGAGGACGGGCACAGATACGCAGTATTTT. It translates to CATSGTGTSGRTGTDTQYF.

V usage is TRBV7-3 and J usage is TRBJ2-5, with TRBD2 matching 9 bases. Germline CDR1 is SGHTA and CDR2 is FQGTGA. The CDR3 has 15 amino acids. V was pared by 2 bases and J by 5 bases, with 6 bases of the junction left unmatched. CDR3 in amino acids: CASSLESSGVETQYF. CDR3 DNA: TGTGCCAGCAGCTTAGAGTCTAGCGGGGTGGAGACCCAGTACTTC.

The CDR3 nucleotides read TGTGCCAGCAGGGGTGGGGGGGGGTTCGAAAAACTGTTTTTT. This codes for CASRGGGGFEKLFF. The chain links TRBV28 to TRBJ1-4, with D possibly matching TRBD1 (5 bases). The CDR3 loop spans 14 amino acids. V dropped 6 bases and J dropped 8 bases, with 16 bases sitting between them. Per the germline V gene, CDR1 is MDHEN and CDR2 is SYDVKM.

About this clonotype itself: Germline is not matched at one junction end, which may reflect a read error. The chain employs TRBV6-6 and TRBJ2-3; unclear D gene. The CDR3 spans 17 residues. Germline values: CDR1 MNHNY, CDR2 SVGAGI (reference sequence). CDR3 coding DNA: TGTGCCAGCAGTTACTCGAGTGGGTCCGGTAGCACGGATACGCAGTATTTT. It encodes CASSYSSGSGSTDTQYF.

This clonotype was detected once. At one boundary the junction diverges from the germline segment, which might be a read error. The CDR3 DNA follows: TGCAGTGCTAGTCCGGGGGAACCCTCTGGGGCCAGCGTCCTGACTTTC. Protein: CSASPGEPSGASVLTF. The chain links TRBV20-1 to TRBJ2-6; a weak D match, TRBD2 (6 bases). This CDR3 has 16 amino acids. The V gene's germline CDR1 is DFQATT and CDR2 SNEGSKA (reference sequence).

This chain connects TRBV29-1 to TRBJ2-7, with 9 positions matching TRBD2. Germline assignment: CDR1 SQVTM and CDR2 ANQGSEA. The junction had 2 bases not matched to a gene; V was cut back by 4 bases and J by 4 bases. This CDR3 is built from 12 residues. The CDR3 spells CSVGTSDYEQYF. The CDR3 DNA reads as TGCAGCGTTGGGACTAGCGATTACGAGCAGTACTTC.

This clonotype occurred a few times. The genes are TRBV20-1 and TRBJ2-1; perhaps TRBD2 as D (7 bases). Germline assignment: CDR1 DFQATT and CDR2 SNEGSKA (reference sequence). Trimming pared 6 bases from V and 2 bases from J, leaving 20 bases between. CDR3 length: 16 amino acids. The CDR3 region has the DNA TGCAGTGCCAGGGGTAGAGGGGACTATACCTACAATGAGCAGTTCTTC. It codes for CSARGRGDYTYNEQFF.

The J gene is TRBJ1-1, the V gene TRBV2; maybe TRBD1 (5 bases). V was pared by 6 bases and J by 1 base, with 9 bases between. The germline CDR1 and CDR2 sequences are SNHLY and FYNNEI. CDR3 length equals 13 residues. As DNA, the CDR3 is TGTGCCAGCAGGTCGGGGGGGAACACTGAAGCTTTCTTT. It codes for CASRSGGNTEAFF.

In its sample, this clonotype was seen a few times. The CDR3 bases are TGTGCCATCTGGGAGGCTGGGGCCAACGTCCTGACTTTC. It translates to CAIWEAGANVLTF. The chain uses TRBV10-3 and TRBJ2-6; weak D call: TRBD2 (6 bases). Trimming removed 8 bases at V and 2 bases at J, with 7 bases between. CDR1 and CDR2 (germline): ENHRY, SYGVKD. The CDR3 runs to 13 residues.

The J gene is TRBJ2-3, the V gene TRBV11-2; no clear D gene. Per the germline V gene, CDR1 is SGHAT and CDR2 is FQNNGV. The CDR3 totals 14 residues. V lost 5 bases and J 1 base, leaving 10 bases between the germline ends. The DNA for the CDR3 is TGTGCCAGCAGCCCTTGGAGCGGCACAGATACGCAGTATTTT. Its protein is CASSPWSGTDTQYF.

This chain joins TRBV7-9 and TRBJ2-7, with D maybe TRBD2 (6 bases). V was clipped by 5 bases and J by 0 bases, with 17 bases between them. The V gene's germline CDR1 is SEHNR and CDR2 FQNEAQ (reference sequence). CDR3 length: 16 amino acids. CDR3 bases: TGTGCCAGCAGCCCCCCGGGAGTGACCAACTCCTACGAGCAGTACTTC. Protein: CASSPPGVTNSYEQYF. The variable domain in full, with the rest retrieved from reference TRBV7-9 and TRBJ2-7, is DTGVSQNPRHKITKRGQNVTFRCDPISEHNRLYWYRQTLGQGPEFLTYFQNEAQLEKSRLLSDRFSAERPKGSFSTLEIQRTEQGDSAMYLCASSPPGVTNSYEQYFGPGTRLTVT.

The V call is TRBV7-9, the J call TRBJ2-1; 9 bases are a match to TRBD1. V gave up 1 base and J gave up 1 base; unmatched junction bases: 8. CDR3 length equals 18 residues. CDR1 and CDR2 from the germline V gene are SEHNR and FQNEAQ (reference sequence). The CDR3 loop reads CASSLGTGGMGSYNEQFF. The DNA for the CDR3 is TGTGCCAGCAGCTTAGGTACAGGGGGCATGGGGTCCTACAATGAGCAGTTCTTC.

This clonotype was recorded once. V and J are TRBV3-1 and TRBJ2-7; 8 bases agree with TRBD2. The CDR3 spans 15 residues. CDR1 LGHDT and CDR2 YNNKEL come from the germline V gene (reference sequence). Trimming cost V 1 base and J 1 base; bases outside gene matches: 3. For the CDR3, the DNA is TGTGCCAGCAGCCAAGGACTAGCGCCTTCCTACGAGCAGTACTTC. Translated: CASSQGLAPSYEQYF.

The chain is built from TRBV14 and TRBJ1-5, with a possible D match to TRBD1 (6 bases). The V end was cut by 4 bases, the J end by 0 bases, with 22 bases between. Germline-derived CDR1 and CDR2 are SGHDN and FVKESK. There are 19 residues in the CDR3. The CDR3 bases are TGTGCCAGCAGCCTGTCCCGGGGGCAGGGAAGATATAGCAATCAGCCCCAGCATTTT. Protein: CASSLSRGQGRYSNQPQHF. The full variable domain, completed using reference TRBV14 and TRBJ1-5, is EAGVTQFPSHSVIEKGQTVTLRCDPISGHDNLYWYRRVMGKEIKFLLHFVKESKQDESGMPNNRFLAERTGGTYSTLKVQPAELEDSGVYFCASSLSRGQGRYSNQPQHFGDGTRLSIL.

V is TRBV6-6 and J is TRBJ1-1; no firm D call. The CDR3 length is 13 residues. The ends were cut back, 4 bases at V and 3 bases at J, with 9 bases in the middle. CDR1 and CDR2 (germline): MNHNY, SVGAGI (reference sequence). The CDR3 region is CASSFGLDTEAFF. The CDR3 region has the DNA TGTGCCAGCAGTTTCGGCCTGGACACTGAAGCTTTCTTT.